The following is a TCR beta chain sequence with its context. These data belong to a study of blood T cell repertoires in COVID-19. Study-level background: From T cells, B-cell-depleted T cells, or PBMCs came the material, which was cDNA or gDNA.

Participants' reported clinical history set cohort assignment. Recovery among Cohort 3 donors was established by two negative PCRs, clearance, or symptom resolution. The CDR3 is 18 residues long. Trimming left V 8 bases short and J 10 bases short, with 33 bases between. Per the germline V gene, CDR1 is SEHNR and CDR2 is FQNEAQ (reference sequence). Libraries were prepared by immunoSEQ multiplex PCR; TCRdb keeps only in-frame clonotypes and omits some of them. Found here are about 180,000 clones, approximately 85% of them singletons; the top ten hold more than 8.5%. Sequences were obtained from PBMCs or T cells enriched from blood (not recorded which). This clonotype was obtained from a woman aged 18 to 35 who had recovered from COVID-19. This rearrangement joins TRBV7-9 to TRBJ2-1, with D possibly matching TRBD2 (7 bases). Written as DNA, the CDR3 is TGTGCCAGCCCTCAATTAGACGGCCCCGGACGGGGGGCATGGGAGCAGTTCTTC. Protein: CASPQLDGPGRGAWEQFF.